This note documents a single TCR beta chain sequence. The junction does not match germline at one end; this may be a read error. CDR3 length: 18 amino acids. CDR1 and CDR2 from the germline V gene are SGHTA and FQGTGA. This sample was included in a study of cytomegalovirus exposure and HLA in healthy donors. Profiled with immunoSEQ multiplex PCR; TCRdb holds only in-frame clones, not every one. The sample has about 110,000 clones, nearly 97% seen once. The receptor was derived from a woman younger than 35 in good health and CMV-seronegative. Sequenced: PBMCs. This chain uses TRBV7-3 with TRBJ2-2, with 11 bases aligning to TRBD2. The CDR3 DNA follows: TGTGCCAGCAGCGTAACCTTACTAGCGGGGGCCAACACCGGGGAGCTGTTTTTT. Translation gives CASSVTLLAGANTGELFF.